The entry below describes one T cell receptor (beta chain). Its antigen is unknown. This specimen belongs to a study of T cell responses to AZD1222 COVID-19 vaccine. Broader study findings: Mostly white British, mostly female donors; authors suggested clonal diversity may be underestimated.

Per germline, CDR1 LGHDT and CDR2 YNNKEL (reference sequence). Trimming left V 5 bases short and J 8 bases short, with 15 bases between. The CDR3 consists of 14 residues. Generated by immunoSEQ multiplex PCR, the TCRdb table keeps only in-frame clones and is missing some. The sample records tens of thousands of clones, around 90% being singletons. This sequence joins TRBV3-1 (or the pseudogene TRBV3-2) and TRBJ1-4; D unresolved. The TCR originated in an adult in good health. The sample was peripheral blood, taken on day 0 of AZD1222 vaccination. CDR3 nucleotide sequence: TGTGCCAGCAGCGCCCGGACCCCCGAGGAAAAACTGTTTTTT. The encoded protein is CASSARTPEEKLFF.